These 6 T cell receptor beta chains were sequenced from one sample in a study of blood T cell repertoires in COVID-19 (TCRdb year 2020). The library was generated by the immunoSEQ multiplex PCR assay. In its TCRdb copy, this immuneACCESS table keeps in-frame sequences only and misses some clones. Where compared with another copy, unresolved V genes explain less than half of these, and the others have no known cause. Recorded for this sample are about 83,000 clones; 65% to 80% of them occurred a single time. The ten largest clones take up around 20% of the sample. The sequenced material came from peripheral blood. The receptors were sampled from a woman older than 75 with active or convalescent COVID-19.

The rearrangement uses TRBV4-3 and TRBJ2-1; D is unclear. V lost 0 bases and J 7 bases, leaving 13 bases between the germline ends. This CDR3 contains 15 residues. Germline loops: CDR1 LGHNA, CDR2 YSLEER. CDR3 in amino acids: CASSQDWRLGNEQFF. CDR3 nucleotide sequence: TGCGCCAGCAGCCAAGACTGGCGGTTGGGTAATGAGCAGTTCTTC.

The gene calls are TRBV6-5 and TRBJ1-2; tentative D call: TRBD1 (6 bases). Germline V CDR1 and CDR2: MNHEY, SVGAGI. This CDR3 has 14 amino acids. Trimming shortened V by 4 bases and J by 0 bases, and 9 bases separated the two germline ends. CDR3 nucleotides: TGTGCCAGCAGTTGGACAGCAACTAACTATGGCTACACCTTC. Protein: CASSWTATNYGYTF.

The chain combines TRBV5-8 with TRBJ2-5; no clear D. Germline CDR1 is SGHTS and CDR2 is YDEGEE. Trimming removed 0 bases from V and 2 bases from J, with 5 bases in between. This CDR3 contains 13 residues. The CDR3 bases are TGTGCCAGCAGCTTGGACAGACAAGAGACCCAGTACTTC. Protein product: CASSLDRQETQYF.

The DNA for the CDR3 is TGTGCCAGCAGCTTAGCACAGGAGAACACTGAAGCTTTCTTT. Translated, it gives CASSLAQENTEAFF. This chain links TRBV7-9 with TRBJ1-1, with a tentative D call TRBD1 (5 bases). Germline CDR1 SEHNR, CDR2 FQNEAQ (reference sequence). There are 14 residues in the CDR3. V dropped 0 bases and J dropped 1 base, with 6 bases sitting between them.

For the CDR3, the DNA is TGTGCCAGCAAGGAGGGATTCAATCAGCCCCAGCATTTT. Residues: CASKEGFNQPQHF. The J gene is TRBJ1-5, the V gene TRBV2; D gene uncertain. Germline V gene lookup returns CDR1 SNHLY and CDR2 FYNNEI. V was cut by 7 bases and J by 3 bases, with 10 bases left in between. This CDR3 is 13 amino acids long.

This clone was seen only once. The rearrangement joins TRBV7-2 to TRBJ2-4; D may be TRBD1 (6 bases). Trimming stripped 2 bases from V and 7 bases from J, with 21 bases between. The CDR3 is 17 residues long. CDR1 and CDR2 (germline): SGHTA, FQGNSA. The CDR3 here is CASSLYFARGLPNIQYF. The CDR3 region has the DNA TGTGCCAGCAGCTTATATTTCGCCAGGGGTCTTCCGAACATTCAGTACTTC.